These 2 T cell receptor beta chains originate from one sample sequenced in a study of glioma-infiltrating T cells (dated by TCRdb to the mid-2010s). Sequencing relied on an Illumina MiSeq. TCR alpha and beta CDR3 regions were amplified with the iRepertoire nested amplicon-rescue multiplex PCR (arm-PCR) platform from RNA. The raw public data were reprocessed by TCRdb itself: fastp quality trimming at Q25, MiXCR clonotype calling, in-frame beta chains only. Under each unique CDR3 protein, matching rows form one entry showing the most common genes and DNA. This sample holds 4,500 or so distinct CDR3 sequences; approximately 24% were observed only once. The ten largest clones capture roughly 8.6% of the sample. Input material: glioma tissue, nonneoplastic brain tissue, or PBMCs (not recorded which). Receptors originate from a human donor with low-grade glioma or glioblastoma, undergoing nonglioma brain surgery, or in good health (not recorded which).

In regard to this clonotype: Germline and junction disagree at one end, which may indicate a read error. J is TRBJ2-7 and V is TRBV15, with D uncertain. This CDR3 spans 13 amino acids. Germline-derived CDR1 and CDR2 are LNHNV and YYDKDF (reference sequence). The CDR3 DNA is TGCGCCACCAGCTATTGCACGGGTGTCGAGCAGTACTTC. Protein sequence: CATSYCTGVEQYF.

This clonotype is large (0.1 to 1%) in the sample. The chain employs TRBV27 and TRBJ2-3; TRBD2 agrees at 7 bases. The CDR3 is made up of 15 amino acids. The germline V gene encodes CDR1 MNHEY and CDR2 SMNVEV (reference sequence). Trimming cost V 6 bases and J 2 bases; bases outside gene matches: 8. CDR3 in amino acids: CASRGGDRYTDTQYF. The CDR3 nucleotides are TGTGCCAGCAGGGGGGGGGACCGATACACAGATACGCAGTATTTT.